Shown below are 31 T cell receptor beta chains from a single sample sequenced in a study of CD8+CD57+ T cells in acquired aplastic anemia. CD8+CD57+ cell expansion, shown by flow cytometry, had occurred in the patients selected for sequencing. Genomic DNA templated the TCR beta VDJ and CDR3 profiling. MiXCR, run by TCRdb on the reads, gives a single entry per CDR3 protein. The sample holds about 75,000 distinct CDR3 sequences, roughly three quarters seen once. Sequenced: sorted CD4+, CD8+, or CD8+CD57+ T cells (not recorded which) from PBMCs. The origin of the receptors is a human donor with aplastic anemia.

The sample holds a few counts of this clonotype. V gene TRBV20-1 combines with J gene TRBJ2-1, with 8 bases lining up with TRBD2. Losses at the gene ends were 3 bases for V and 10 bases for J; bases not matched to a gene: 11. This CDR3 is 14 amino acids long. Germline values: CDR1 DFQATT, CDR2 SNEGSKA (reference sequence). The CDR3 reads CSASGGLDYGEQFF. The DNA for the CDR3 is TGCAGTGCTAGCGGGGGACTAGATTACGGCGAGCAGTTCTTC.

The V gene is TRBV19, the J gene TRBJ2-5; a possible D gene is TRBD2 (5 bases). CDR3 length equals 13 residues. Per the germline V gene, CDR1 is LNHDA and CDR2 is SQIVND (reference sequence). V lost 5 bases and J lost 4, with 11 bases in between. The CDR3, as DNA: TGTGCCAGTAGTTATGCGGGTCCAGAGACCCAGTACTTC. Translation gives CASSYAGPETQYF.

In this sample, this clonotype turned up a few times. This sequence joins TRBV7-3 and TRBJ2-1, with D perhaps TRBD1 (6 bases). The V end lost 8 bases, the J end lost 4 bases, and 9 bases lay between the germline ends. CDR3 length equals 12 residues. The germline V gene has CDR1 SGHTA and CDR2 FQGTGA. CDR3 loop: CASGTTYNEQFF. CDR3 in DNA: TGTGCCAGCGGGACAACATACAATGAGCAGTTCTTC.

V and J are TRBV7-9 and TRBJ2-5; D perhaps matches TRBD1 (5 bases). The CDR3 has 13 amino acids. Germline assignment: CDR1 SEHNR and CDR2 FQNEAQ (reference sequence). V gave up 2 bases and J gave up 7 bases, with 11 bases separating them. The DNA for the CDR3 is TGTGCCAGCAGCTTAATAGGGGCTGGGACCCAGTACTTC. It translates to CASSLIGAGTQYF.

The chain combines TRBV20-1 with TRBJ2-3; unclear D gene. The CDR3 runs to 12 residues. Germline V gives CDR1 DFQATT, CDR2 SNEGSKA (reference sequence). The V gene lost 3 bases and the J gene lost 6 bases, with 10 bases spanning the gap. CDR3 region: CSASDLADTQYF. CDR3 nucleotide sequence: TGCAGTGCTAGCGACTTAGCCGATACGCAGTATTTT.

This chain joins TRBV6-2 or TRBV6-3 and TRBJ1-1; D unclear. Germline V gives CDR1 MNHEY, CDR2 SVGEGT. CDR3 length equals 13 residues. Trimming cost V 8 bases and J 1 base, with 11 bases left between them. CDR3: CASQRRENTEAFF. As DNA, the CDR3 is TGTGCCAGCCAGCGGCGGGAGAACACTGAAGCTTTCTTT.

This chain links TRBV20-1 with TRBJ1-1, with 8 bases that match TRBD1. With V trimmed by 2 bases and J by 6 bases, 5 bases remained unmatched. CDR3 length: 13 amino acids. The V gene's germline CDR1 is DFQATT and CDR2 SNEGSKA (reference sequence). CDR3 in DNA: TGCAGTGCTAGACGTACAGGGGGGGCTGAAGCTTTCTTT. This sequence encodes CSARRTGGAEAFF.

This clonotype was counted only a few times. CDR3 nucleotides: TGTGCCAGCAGCCCCCAAGGGGAGGAAAAACTGTTTTTT. The encoded protein is CASSPQGEEKLFF. This chain joins TRBV7-2 and TRBJ1-4; possible D gene TRBD1, 5 bases. The CDR3 consists of 13 residues. Germline CDR1 is SGHTA and CDR2 is FQGNSA. V was clipped by 5 bases and J by 8 bases, with 12 bases between them.

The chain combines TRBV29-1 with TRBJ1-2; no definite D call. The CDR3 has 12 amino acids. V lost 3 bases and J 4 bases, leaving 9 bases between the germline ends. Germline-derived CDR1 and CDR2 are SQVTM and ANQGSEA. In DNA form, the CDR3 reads TGCAGCGTTGACAGGCAGTCCTATGGCTACACCTTC. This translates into CSVDRQSYGYTF.

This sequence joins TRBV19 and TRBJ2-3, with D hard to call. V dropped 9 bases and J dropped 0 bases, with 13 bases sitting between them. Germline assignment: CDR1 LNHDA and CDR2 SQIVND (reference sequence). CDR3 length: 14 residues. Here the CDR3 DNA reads TGTGCCAGCACCCCCGGCGACAGCACAGATACGCAGTATTTT. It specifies CASTPGDSTDTQYF.

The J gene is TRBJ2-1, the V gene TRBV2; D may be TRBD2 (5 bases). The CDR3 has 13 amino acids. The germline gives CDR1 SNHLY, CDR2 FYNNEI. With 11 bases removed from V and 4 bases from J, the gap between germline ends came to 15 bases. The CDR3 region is CAAARETYNEQFF. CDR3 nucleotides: TGTGCCGCCGCGAGGGAGACTTACAATGAGCAGTTCTTC. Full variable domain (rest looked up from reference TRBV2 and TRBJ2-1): EPEVTQTPSHQVTQMGQEVILRCVPISNHLYFYWYRQILGQKVEFLVSFYNNEISEKSEIFDDQFSVERPDGSNFTLKIRSTKLEDSAMYFCAAARETYNEQFFGPGTRLTVL.

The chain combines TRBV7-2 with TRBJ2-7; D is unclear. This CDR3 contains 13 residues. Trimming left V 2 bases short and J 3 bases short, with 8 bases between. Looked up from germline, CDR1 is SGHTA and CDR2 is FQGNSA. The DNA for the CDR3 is TGTGCCAGCAGCTTACGCGATTTCTACGAGCAGTACTTC. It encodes CASSLRDFYEQYF. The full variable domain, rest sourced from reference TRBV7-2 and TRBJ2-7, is GAGVSQSPSNKVTEKGKDVELRCDPISGHTALYWYRQSLGQGLEFLIYFQGNSAPDKSGLPSDRFSAERTGGSVSTLTIQRTQQEDSAVYLCASSLRDFYEQYFGPGTRLTVT.

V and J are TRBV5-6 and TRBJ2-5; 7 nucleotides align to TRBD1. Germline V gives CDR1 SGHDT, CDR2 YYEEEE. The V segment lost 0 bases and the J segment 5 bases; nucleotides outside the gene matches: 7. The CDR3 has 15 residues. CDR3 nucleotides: TGTGCCAGCAGCTTGGGCCCCGACAGGGAGGAGACCCAGTACTTC. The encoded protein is CASSLGPDREETQYF.

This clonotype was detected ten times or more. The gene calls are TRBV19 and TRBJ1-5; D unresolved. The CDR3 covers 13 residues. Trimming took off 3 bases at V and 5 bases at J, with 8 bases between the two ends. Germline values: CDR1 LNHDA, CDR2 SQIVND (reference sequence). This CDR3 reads CASSMAVHQPQHF. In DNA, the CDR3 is TGTGCCAGTAGTATGGCAGTTCATCAGCCCCAGCATTTT.

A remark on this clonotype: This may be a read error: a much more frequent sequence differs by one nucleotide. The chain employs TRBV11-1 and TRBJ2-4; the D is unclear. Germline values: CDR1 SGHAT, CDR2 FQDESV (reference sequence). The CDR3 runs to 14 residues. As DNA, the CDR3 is TGTGCCAGCAGCTTAGGGCAGGCCAAAAACACTCAGTACTTC. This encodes CASSLGQAKNTQYF.

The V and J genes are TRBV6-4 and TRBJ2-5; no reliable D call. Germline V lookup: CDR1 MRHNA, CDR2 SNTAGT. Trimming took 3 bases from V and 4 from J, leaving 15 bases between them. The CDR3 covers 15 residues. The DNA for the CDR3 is TGTGCCAGCAGTGAAGCACTATTGTCCGGAGAGACCCAGTACTTC. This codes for CASSEALLSGETQYF.

CDR3: CATSRDSLNYGYTF. The CDR3 nucleotides are TGTGCCACCAGCAGGGACAGCCTTAACTATGGCTACACCTTC. The V gene is TRBV15, the J gene TRBJ1-2; TRBD1 might be the D (6 bases). V shed 3 bases and J shed 1 base, with 9 bases lying between them. The CDR3 sequence is 14 residues long. Germline assignment: CDR1 LNHNV and CDR2 YYDKDF (reference sequence).

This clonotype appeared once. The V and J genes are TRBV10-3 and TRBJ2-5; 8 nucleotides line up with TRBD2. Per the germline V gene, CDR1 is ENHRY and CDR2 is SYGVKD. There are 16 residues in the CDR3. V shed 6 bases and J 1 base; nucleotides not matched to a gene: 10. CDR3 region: CAISTGTRGSQETQYF. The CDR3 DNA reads TGTGCCATCAGCACCGGGACTAGAGGGAGCCAAGAGACCCAGTACTTC.

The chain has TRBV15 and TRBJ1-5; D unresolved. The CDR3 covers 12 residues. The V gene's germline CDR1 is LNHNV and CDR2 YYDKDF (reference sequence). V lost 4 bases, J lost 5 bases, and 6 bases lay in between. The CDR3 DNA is TGTGCCACCAGCAAGCCAGATCAGCCCCAGCATTTT. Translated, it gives CATSKPDQPQHF. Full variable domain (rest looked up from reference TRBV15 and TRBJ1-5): DAMVIQNPRYQVTQFGKPVTLSCSQTLNHNVMYWYQQKSSQAPKLLFHYYDKDFNNEADTPDNFQSRRPNTSFCFLDIRSPGLGDTAMYLCATSKPDQPQHFGDGTRLSIL.

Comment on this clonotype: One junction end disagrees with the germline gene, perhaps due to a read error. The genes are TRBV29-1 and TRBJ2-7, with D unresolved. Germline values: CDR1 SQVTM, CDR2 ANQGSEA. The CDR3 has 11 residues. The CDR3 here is CSVDLEVFTNF. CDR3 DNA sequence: TGCAGCGTTGATCTCGAAGTATTCACCAACTTC.

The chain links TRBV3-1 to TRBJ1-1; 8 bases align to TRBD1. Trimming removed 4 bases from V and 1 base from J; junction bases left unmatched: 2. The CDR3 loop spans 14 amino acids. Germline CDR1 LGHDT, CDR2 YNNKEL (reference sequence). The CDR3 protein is CASSPGQENTEAFF. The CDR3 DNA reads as TGTGCCAGCAGCCCGGGACAGGAGAACACTGAAGCTTTCTTT.

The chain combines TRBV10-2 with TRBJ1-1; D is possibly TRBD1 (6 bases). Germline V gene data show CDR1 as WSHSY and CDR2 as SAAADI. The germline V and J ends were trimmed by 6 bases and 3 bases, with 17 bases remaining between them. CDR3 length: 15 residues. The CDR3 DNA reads TGCGCCAGCAGGGAACAGGGAAGGGGGGACACTGAAGCTTTCTTT. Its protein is CASREQGRGDTEAFF.

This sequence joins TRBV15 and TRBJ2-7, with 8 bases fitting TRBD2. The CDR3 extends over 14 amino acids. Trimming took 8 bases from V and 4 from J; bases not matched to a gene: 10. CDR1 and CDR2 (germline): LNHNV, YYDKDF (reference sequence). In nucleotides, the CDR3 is TGTGCCACCCTGCTTTTTGCGGGGGGTTACGAGCAGTACTTC. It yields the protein CATLLFAGGYEQYF.

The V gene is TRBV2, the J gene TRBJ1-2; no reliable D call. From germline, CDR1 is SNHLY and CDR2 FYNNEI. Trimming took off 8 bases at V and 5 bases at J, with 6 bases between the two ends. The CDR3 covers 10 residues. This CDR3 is CASREYGYTF. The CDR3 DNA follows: TGTGCCAGCCGCGAATATGGCTACACCTTC. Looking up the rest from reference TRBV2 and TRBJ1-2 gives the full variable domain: EPEVTQTPSHQVTQMGQEVILRCVPISNHLYFYWYRQILGQKVEFLVSFYNNEISEKSEIFDDQFSVERPDGSNFTLKIRSTKLEDSAMYFCASREYGYTFGSGTRLTVV.

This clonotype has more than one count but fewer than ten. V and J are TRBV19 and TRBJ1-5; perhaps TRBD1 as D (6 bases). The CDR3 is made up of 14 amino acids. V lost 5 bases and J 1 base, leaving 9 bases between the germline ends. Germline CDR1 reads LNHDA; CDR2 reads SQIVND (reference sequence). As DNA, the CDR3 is TGTGCCAGTAGTGCGGGACAAAGCAATCAGCCCCAGCATTTT. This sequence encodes CASSAGQSNQPQHF.

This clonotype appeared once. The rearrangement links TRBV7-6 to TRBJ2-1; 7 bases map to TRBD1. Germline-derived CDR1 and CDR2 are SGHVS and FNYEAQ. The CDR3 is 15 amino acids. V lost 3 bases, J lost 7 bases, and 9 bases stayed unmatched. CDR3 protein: CASSLAGTAPNEQFF. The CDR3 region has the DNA TGTGCCAGCAGCTTGGCCGGGACAGCCCCTAATGAGCAGTTCTTC.

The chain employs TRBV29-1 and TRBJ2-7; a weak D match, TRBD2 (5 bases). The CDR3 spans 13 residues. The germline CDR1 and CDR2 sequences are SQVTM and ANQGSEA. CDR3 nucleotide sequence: TGCAGTGCTTTGAACCCGGGGACCTACGAGCAGTACTTC. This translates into CSALNPGTYEQYF.

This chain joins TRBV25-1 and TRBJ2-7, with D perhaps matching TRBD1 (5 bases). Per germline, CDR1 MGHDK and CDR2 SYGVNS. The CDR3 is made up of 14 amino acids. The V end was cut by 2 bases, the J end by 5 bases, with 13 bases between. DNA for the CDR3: TGTGCCAGCAGTGAAGCAGGGATCACGGACGAGCAGTACTTC. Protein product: CASSEAGITDEQYF.

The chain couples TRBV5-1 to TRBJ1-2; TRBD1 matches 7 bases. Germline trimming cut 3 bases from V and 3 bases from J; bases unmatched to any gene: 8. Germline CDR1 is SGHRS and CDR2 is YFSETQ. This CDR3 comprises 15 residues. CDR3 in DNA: TGCGCCAGCAGCTATCACCAGGGGGGCGACTATGGCTACACCTTC. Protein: CASSYHQGGDYGYTF. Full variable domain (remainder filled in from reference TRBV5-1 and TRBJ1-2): KAGVTQTPRYLIKTRGQQVTLSCSPISGHRSVSWYQQTPGQGLQFLFEYFSETQRNKGNFPGRFSGRQFSNSRSEMNVSTLELGDSALYLCASSYHQGGDYGYTFGSGTRLTVV.

CDR3 DNA: TGTGCCAGCAGACCTCAGGGTGACTTATATAATTCACCCCTCCACTTT. Its protein product is CASRPQGDLYNSPLHF. The V call is TRBV25-1, the J call TRBJ1-6; TRBD1 might be the D (5 bases). The CDR3 is 16 amino acids. Germline CDR1 reads MGHDK; CDR2 reads SYGVNS. Trimming left V 6 bases short and J 4 bases short, with 16 bases between. Based on the CDR3 plus reference TRBV25-1 and TRBJ1-6, the full variable domain is EADIYQTPRYLVIGTGKKITLECSQTMGHDKMYWYQQDPGMELHLIHYSYGVNSTEKGDLSSESTVSRIRTEHFPLTLESARPSHTSQYLCASRPQGDLYNSPLHFGNGTRLTVT.

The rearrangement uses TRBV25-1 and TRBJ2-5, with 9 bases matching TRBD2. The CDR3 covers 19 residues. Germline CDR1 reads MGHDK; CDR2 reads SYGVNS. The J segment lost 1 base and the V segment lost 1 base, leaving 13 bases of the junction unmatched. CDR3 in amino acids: CASSELGPSGKGFQETQYF. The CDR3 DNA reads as TGTGCCAGCAGTGAATTGGGGCCTAGCGGGAAGGGGTTCCAAGAGACCCAGTACTTC.